Shown below are 21 T cell receptor beta chains from a single sample sequenced in a study of cytomegalovirus exposure and HLA in healthy donors. PCR primers comprised 60 Vbeta and 13 Jbeta primers. Profiled with immunoSEQ multiplex PCR; TCRdb holds only in-frame clones, not every one. The sample consists of approximately 150,000 clones, about 80% of them appearing once. The sample consisted of PBMCs. These TCRs come from a female donor in good health and CMV-seronegative.

In regard to this clone: Other nucleotide sequences from this sample produce the same CDR3. The chain has TRBV30 and TRBJ1-2; 7 bases are shared with TRBD1. Germline V gene lookup returns CDR1 GTSNPN and CDR2 SVGIG (reference sequence). The CDR3 totals 17 residues. Germline trimming cut 0 bases from V and 4 bases from J; bases unmatched to any gene: 14. This CDR3 is CAWSVPTGFLGPYGYTF. CDR3 nucleotide sequence: TGTGCCTGGAGTGTACCGACAGGGTTTTTGGGGCCCTATGGCTACACCTTC.

This clone was observed a few times. The chain links TRBV21-1 to TRBJ1-1; the tabulated D call, TRBD1, remains unverified against the DNA. TRBV21-1 is described as a pseudogene. The CDR3 runs to 14 residues. The CDR3 region has the DNA TGTGCCAGCAGGCGAGTGGAGCAGGGGCATGAAGCTTTCTTT. Translated: CASRRVEQGHEAFF.

The chain has TRBV14 and TRBJ2-7; D is unresolved. Trimming took off 3 bases at V and 4 bases at J, with 7 bases between the two ends. Germline CDR1 SGHDN, CDR2 FVKESK. CDR3 length: 12 amino acids. The CDR3, as DNA: TGTGCCAGCAGCCAGACACCTTACGAGCAGTACTTC. Translation: CASSQTPYEQYF.

This sequence joins TRBV5-4 and TRBJ1-2; D possibly corresponds to TRBD1 (6 bases). The V gene's germline CDR1 is SGHNT and CDR2 YYREEE (reference sequence). Trimming stripped 0 bases from V and 7 bases from J, with 13 bases between. This CDR3 spans 14 amino acids. The CDR3 spells CASSLAQGSGGYTF. CDR3 coding DNA: TGTGCCAGCAGCTTGGCACAGGGAAGTGGTGGCTACACCTTC.

The chain recombines TRBV19 with TRBJ1-2; D call uncertain. The CDR3 has 13 amino acids. Germline CDR1 and CDR2: LNHDA and SQIVND (reference sequence). V lost 1 base and J 7 bases, leaving 10 bases between the germline ends. This CDR3 is CASSIAGRPGYTF. CDR3 bases: TGTGCCAGTAGTATAGCCGGTCGCCCTGGCTACACCTTC.

V gene TRBV10-3 combines with J gene TRBJ2-3, with 11 nucleotides matching TRBD2. The junction had 6 bases not matched to a gene; V was cut back by 7 bases and J by 3 bases. Germline CDR1 reads ENHRY; CDR2 reads SYGVKD. This CDR3 has 15 amino acids. This CDR3 is CAINPSGGTTDTQYF. The CDR3 region has the DNA TGTGCCATCAACCCTAGCGGGGGGACTACAGATACGCAGTATTTT.

The chain joins TRBV30 to TRBJ2-5; 10 bases are a match to TRBD1. The end of the DNA aligns better with TRBJ2-7, so the J call may be wrong. This CDR3 has 14 residues. Germline V lookup: CDR1 GTSNPN, CDR2 SVGIG (reference sequence). CDR3 DNA sequence: TGTGCCTGGAGTCTCGGGACAGGGGCCTACGAGCAGTACTTC. It is translated as CAWSLGTGAYEQYF.

This chain joins TRBV30 and TRBJ1-6; D perhaps matches TRBD1 (5 bases). The CDR3 has 13 residues. V was shortened by 3 bases and J by 7 bases, with 10 bases between the two germline ends. Germline CDR1 and CDR2: GTSNPN and SVGIG (reference sequence). The CDR3 sequence is CAWREGRNSPLHF. The CDR3 coding sequence is TGTGCCTGGAGGGAGGGACGAAATTCACCCCTCCACTTT.

The chain has TRBV5-1 and TRBJ1-1; no definite D call. Germline lookup yields CDR1 SGHRS and CDR2 YFSETQ. The length of the CDR3 is 13 residues. Trimming removed 0 bases from V and 5 bases from J, with 8 bases in between. CDR3: CASSLGAGTEAFF. The DNA for the CDR3 is TGCGCCAGCAGCTTGGGCGCGGGGACTGAAGCTTTCTTT.

V gene TRBV28 combines with J gene TRBJ2-7; 8 bases match TRBD1. Trimming removed 7 bases from V and 0 bases from J; junction bases left unmatched: 17. This CDR3 contains 18 residues. Germline assignment: CDR1 MDHEN and CDR2 SYDVKM. The CDR3 region is CASNMDREAKPSSYEQYF. Written as DNA, the CDR3 is TGTGCCAGCAACATGGACAGGGAGGCTAAACCTAGCTCCTACGAGCAGTACTTC.

The chain carries TRBV29-1 and TRBJ1-1; no clear D. CDR3 length: 13 residues. Trimming cost V 4 bases and J 6 bases, with 15 bases left between them. The germline gives CDR1 SQVTM, CDR2 ANQGSEA. CDR3 coding DNA: TGCAGCGTTGGGGTGAGGGTGGAGGCTGAAGCTTTCTTT. Translating it yields CSVGVRVEAEAFF. Full variable domain (outside the CDR3, taken from reference TRBV29-1 and TRBJ1-1): SAVISQKPSRDICQRGTSLTIQCQVDSQVTMMFWYRQQPGQSLTLIATANQGSEATYESGFVIDKFPISRPNLTFSTLTVSNMSPEDSSIYLCSVGVRVEAEAFFGQGTRLTVV.

V gene TRBV7-2 combines with J gene TRBJ2-5; 8 bases map to TRBD2. Germline lookup yields CDR1 SGHTA and CDR2 FQGNSA. The V segment lost 2 bases and the J segment 5 bases; nucleotides outside the gene matches: 10. This CDR3 region has 16 residues. CDR3 protein: CASSLFRRGAGETQYF. The CDR3 nucleotides are TGTGCCAGCAGCTTATTCCGGCGGGGGGCAGGGGAGACCCAGTACTTC.

The chain uses TRBV5-8 and TRBJ2-7; a weak D match, TRBD1 (6 bases). From germline, CDR1 is SGHTS and CDR2 YDEGEE. The CDR3 totals 15 residues. Trimming left V 4 bases short and J 2 bases short, with 16 bases between. CDR3: CASSPGTRAPYEQYF. The CDR3 DNA sequence: TGTGCCAGCAGCCCCGGGACAAGGGCCCCCTACGAGCAGTACTTC.

The chain combines TRBV28 with TRBJ2-4, with 8 bases aligning to TRBD1. V shed 4 bases and J 8 bases; nucleotides not matched to a gene: 10. Germline V gives CDR1 MDHEN, CDR2 SYDVKM. The CDR3 runs to 15 residues. CDR3 DNA: TGTGCCAGCAGTTATCCGGGACAGGCGAACTACATTCAGTACTTC. It specifies CASSYPGQANYIQYF.

This clone has just a few counts. The CDR3 loop reads CASSSLLGSSLLYTF. In DNA, the CDR3 is TGTGCCAGCAGCTCTCTCCTAGGATCCTCGTTACTCTACACCTTC. V gene TRBV9 combines with J gene TRBJ1-2, with unresolved D. Germline CDR1 reads SGDLS; CDR2 reads YYNGEE. V was trimmed by 4 bases and J by 10 bases, leaving 23 bases between them. The CDR3 has 15 residues.

The table lists this clone with many counts. The chain carries TRBV4-1 and TRBJ2-7; 8 nucleotides agree with TRBD2. The CDR3 covers 15 residues. Germline CDR1 is MGHRA and CDR2 is YSYEKL. After removal of 4 bases from V and 0 bases from J, the junction contained 5 bases not matched to a gene. The DNA of the CDR3 is TGCGCCAGCAGCCCGGGACGGGGGGGCTCCTACGAGCAGTACTTC. It translates to CASSPGRGGSYEQYF.

Details on this clone: Relative to the germline gene, one junction end is altered; a read error may explain this. The gene calls are TRBV5-1 and TRBJ2-6, with D perhaps matching TRBD1 (5 bases). The germline V gene encodes CDR1 SGHRS and CDR2 YFSETQ. CDR3 size: 15 residues. The chain's CDR3 is CASSLGNSGANVLPF. The CDR3 DNA reads TGCGCCAGCAGCTTGGGGAACTCTGGGGCCAACGTCCTGCCTTTC.

The chain has TRBV27 and TRBJ2-7, with D possibly matching TRBD1 (7 bases). The V end was cut by 3 bases, the J end by 2 bases, with 20 bases between. The CDR3 covers 17 residues. Germline CDR1 MNHEY, CDR2 SMNVEV (reference sequence). The CDR3 here is CASSLGGQFHYPYEQYF. The CDR3 DNA follows: TGTGCCAGCAGTTTGGGGGGACAGTTCCACTACCCCTACGAGCAGTACTTC.

The CDR3 sequence: CASSSYLSGWETQYF. CDR3 sequence (DNA): TGTGCCAGCAGCTCTTACTTATCGGGTTGGGAGACCCAGTACTTC. The J gene is TRBJ2-5, the V gene TRBV7-9; no reliable D call. The CDR3 extends over 15 amino acids. Germline values: CDR1 SEHNR, CDR2 FQNEAQ (reference sequence). Trimming pared 4 bases from V and 5 bases from J, leaving 17 bases between.

The chain employs TRBV4-2 and TRBJ2-5; 8 bases match TRBD2. Germline values: CDR1 LGHNA, CDR2 YNFKEQ. The CDR3 runs 16 residues. After removal of 0 bases from V and 4 bases from J, the junction contained 7 bases not matched to a gene. CDR3 amino acids: CASSQDRGLGGETQYF. The CDR3 DNA sequence: TGTGCCAGCAGCCAAGATCGGGGACTAGGGGGAGAGACCCAGTACTTC.

J is TRBJ2-5 and V is TRBV27; maybe TRBD2 (6 bases). V was shortened by 8 bases and J by 7 bases, with 11 bases between the two germline ends. The CDR3 is 11 residues long. In germline, CDR1 is MNHEY, CDR2 SMNVEV (reference sequence). CDR3 region: CASRGSGTQYF. The CDR3, as DNA: TGTGCCAGCCGGGGGTCAGGGACCCAGTACTTC.